This is a list of T cell receptor beta chains from one sample in a study of blood T cell repertoires in COVID-19. Here immunoSEQ multiplex PCR was the method, and the copy in TCRdb shows in-frame clones only, minus some. Of around 480,000 clones in the sample, roughly nine tenths were seen once. The specimen was PBMCs or T cells enriched from blood (not recorded which). The receptors derive from a woman aged 18-29 years who had recovered from COVID-19. The CDR3 runs from the conserved cysteine through the conserved F or W. The D gene is left open where the match is weak.

TRBJ1-1	TRBV7-8	-	CASSPGGRGQIMNTEAFF
TRBJ2-2	TRBV3-1/TRBV3-2	-	CASSQETTGELFF
TRBJ1-6	TRBV7-9	-	CASSSPRRGPYNSPLHF
TRBJ2-5	TRBV30	-	CAWSLHQEETQYF
TRBJ1-4	TRBV9	TRBD1	CASSVTGGVEKLFF
TRBJ1-2	TRBV15	-	CATSRDLGGLVGYTF
TRBJ1-5	TRBV11-2	TRBD1	CASSLTGENQPQHF
TRBJ1-2	TRBV6-1	-	CASSEDSYYGYTF
TRBJ1-6	TRBV28	-	CASSTDGGGDSPLHF
TRBJ2-7	TRBV6-1	TRBD1	CASSPGQGRNEQYF
TRBJ1-1	TRBV28	-	CASSRDIPRAFF
TRBJ1-5	TRBV7-9	-	CASSLQGTNQPQHF
TRBJ1-2	TRBV6-5	TRBD1	CASATPGDRDYTF
TRBJ1-2	TRBV5-4	TRBD1	CATGFGQDNYGYTF
TRBJ2-2	TRBV9	-	CASSVGGLGTGELFF
TRBJ1-1	TRBV20-1	-	CSASAYSEAFF
TRBJ1-5	TRBV3-1/TRBV3-2	-	CASSQVAGDQPQHF
TRBJ1-5	TRBV28	TRBD1	CASSPPRQGLSNQPQHF
TRBJ1-1	TRBV6-5	-	CASIKEGAEAFF
TRBJ1-1	TRBV10-1	-	CASSTGLAEAFF
TRBJ1-1	TRBV7-8	TRBD1	CASSQDRVAFF
TRBJ2-4	TRBV12-3/TRBV12-4	-	CASSLARTRDF